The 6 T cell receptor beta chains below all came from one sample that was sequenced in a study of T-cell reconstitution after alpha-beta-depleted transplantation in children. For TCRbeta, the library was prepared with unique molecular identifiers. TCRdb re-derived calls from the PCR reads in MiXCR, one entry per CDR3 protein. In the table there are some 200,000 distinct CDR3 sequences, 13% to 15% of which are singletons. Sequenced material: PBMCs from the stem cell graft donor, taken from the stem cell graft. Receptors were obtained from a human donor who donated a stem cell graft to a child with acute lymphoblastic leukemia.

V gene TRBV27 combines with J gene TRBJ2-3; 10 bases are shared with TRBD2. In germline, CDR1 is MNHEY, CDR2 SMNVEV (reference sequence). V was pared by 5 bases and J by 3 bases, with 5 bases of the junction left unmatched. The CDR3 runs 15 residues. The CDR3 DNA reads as TGTGCCAGCAGTGCTAGCGGGAGTTATACAGATACGCAGTATTTT. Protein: CASSASGSYTDTQYF.

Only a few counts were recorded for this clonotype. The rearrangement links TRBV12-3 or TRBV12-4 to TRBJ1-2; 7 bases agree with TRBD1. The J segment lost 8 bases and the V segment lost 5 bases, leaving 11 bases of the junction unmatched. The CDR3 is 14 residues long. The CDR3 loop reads CASSGGTARAGYTF. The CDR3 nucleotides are TGTGCCAGCAGTGGAGGGACAGCTAGGGCCGGCTACACCTTC.

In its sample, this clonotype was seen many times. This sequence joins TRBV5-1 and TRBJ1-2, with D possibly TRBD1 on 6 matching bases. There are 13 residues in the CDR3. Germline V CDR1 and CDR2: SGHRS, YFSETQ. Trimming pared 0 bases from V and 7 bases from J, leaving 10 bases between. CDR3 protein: CASSLDWTAGYTF. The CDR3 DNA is TGCGCCAGCAGCTTGGATTGGACAGCTGGCTACACCTTC.

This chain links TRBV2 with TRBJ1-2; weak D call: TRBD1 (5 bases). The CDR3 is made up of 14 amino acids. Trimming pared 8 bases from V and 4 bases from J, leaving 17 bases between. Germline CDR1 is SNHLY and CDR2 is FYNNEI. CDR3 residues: CASAEGPKIYGYTF. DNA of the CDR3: TGTGCCAGCGCCGAGGGACCGAAAATCTATGGCTACACCTTC.

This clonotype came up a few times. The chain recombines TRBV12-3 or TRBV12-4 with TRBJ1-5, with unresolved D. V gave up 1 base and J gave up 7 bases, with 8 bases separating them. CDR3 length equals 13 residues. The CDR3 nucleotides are TGTGCCAGCAGTTTAGGGACCTTCCAGCCCCAGCATTTT. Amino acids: CASSLGTFQPQHF.

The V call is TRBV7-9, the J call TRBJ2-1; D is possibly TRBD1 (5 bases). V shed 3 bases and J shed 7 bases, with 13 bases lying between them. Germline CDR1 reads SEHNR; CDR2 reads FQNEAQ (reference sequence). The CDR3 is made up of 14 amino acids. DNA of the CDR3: TGTGCCAGCAGCTTTGGCAGGGCAAGGAATGAGCAGTTCTTC. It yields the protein CASSFGRARNEQFF. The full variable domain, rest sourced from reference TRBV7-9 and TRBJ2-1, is DTGVSQNPRHKITKRGQNVTFRCDPISEHNRLYWYRQTLGQGPEFLTYFQNEAQLEKSRLLSDRFSAERPKGSFSTLEIQRTEQGDSAMYLCASSFGRARNEQFFGPGTRLTVL.